The 30 T cell receptor beta chains below all came from one sample that was sequenced in a study of OX40 agonist ivuxolimab in advanced cancers. Only in-frame clones appear in the TCRdb table, and some are missing; sequencing was by immunoSEQ multiplex PCR. The table lists 65,000 to 70,000 clones, about 77% of them singletons, with about 1.6% in the top ten. The sequenced sample was CD4+ or CD8+ T cells sorted from blood, obtained in a trial of the OX40 agonist ivuxolimab. All receptors come from an adult with an advanced solid tumor such as melanoma, head and neck, liver or kidney cancer.

This clone has a handful of counts. This chain connects TRBV29-1 to TRBJ2-1; 7 bases fit TRBD1. V gave up 3 bases and J gave up 4 bases; unmatched junction bases: 6. The CDR3 runs to 14 residues. Germline V lookup: CDR1 SQVTM, CDR2 ANQGSEA. The CDR3 sequence is CSVEDRTQYNEQFF. The CDR3, as DNA: TGCAGCGTTGAGGACAGGACCCAATACAATGAGCAGTTCTTC.

The chain recombines TRBV5-8 with TRBJ2-7, with unresolved D. Germline V gene data show CDR1 as SGHTS and CDR2 as YDEGEE. CDR3 length: 14 residues. V was clipped by 3 bases and J by 3 bases, with 13 bases between them. For the CDR3, the DNA is TGTGCCAGCAGCTCCGCTATTACCGACTACGAGCAGTACTTC. As protein: CASSSAITDYEQYF.

The V and J genes are TRBV5-7 and TRBJ1-1; D call uncertain. TRBV5-7 qualifies as an ORF whose function is uncertain. This CDR3 has 17 residues. V lost 4 bases and J lost 3, with 22 bases in between. The CDR3 reads CASSPNRGCGIYTEAFF. CDR3 coding DNA: TGTGCCAGCAGCCCAAATCGGGGTTGCGGGATCTACACTGAAGCTTTCTTT.

The CDR3 loop reads CASSRLQGSYNEQFF. CDR3 DNA sequence: TGTGCCAGCAGCCGATTACAGGGTTCCTACAATGAGCAGTTCTTC. This chain connects TRBV11-2 to TRBJ2-1, with a tentative D call TRBD1 (6 bases). The CDR3 has 15 residues. Germline V gene sequence: CDR1 SGHAT, CDR2 FQNNGV. The ends were cut back, 5 bases at V and 1 base at J, with 12 bases in the middle.

The chain has TRBV18 and TRBJ2-7; TRBD1 matches 11 bases. With 3 bases clipped from V and 6 bases from J, the junction kept 7 bases outside the gene matches. This CDR3 is built from 15 residues. Germline V gene lookup returns CDR1 KGHSH and CDR2 LQKENI. CDR3 loop: CASSPYGQGAGEQYF. The DNA of the CDR3 is TGTGCCAGCTCACCCTACGGACAGGGGGCGGGCGAGCAGTACTTC.

The V and J genes are TRBV19 and TRBJ2-2; D ambiguous. CDR3 length equals 16 residues. The germline V gene encodes CDR1 LNHDA and CDR2 SQIVND (reference sequence). V lost 5 bases to trimming and J lost 2 bases, with 15 bases between them. CDR3 nucleotides: TGTGCCAGTAGTCCCCTCCCCGATCTTAACACCGGGGAGCTGTTTTTT. Encoded protein: CASSPLPDLNTGELFF.

The chain combines TRBV10-3 with TRBJ2-1; a weak D match, TRBD1 (6 bases). Per the germline V gene, CDR1 is ENHRY and CDR2 is SYGVKD. The CDR3 runs 13 residues. The ends were cut back, 6 bases at V and 7 bases at J, with 13 bases in the middle. The CDR3 loop reads CAIRPGVGNEQFF. The CDR3 bases are TGTGCCATCAGGCCAGGGGTGGGTAATGAGCAGTTCTTC.

This sequence joins TRBV2 and TRBJ2-4, with D possibly TRBD1 on 5 matching bases. Trimming stripped 5 bases from V and 1 base from J, with 12 bases between. Germline-derived CDR1 and CDR2 are SNHLY and FYNNEI. This CDR3 has 15 residues. The DNA of the CDR3 is TGTGCCAGCAGTCTAGACAGATACGCCAAAAACATTCAGTACTTC. Protein sequence: CASSLDRYAKNIQYF.

The gene calls are TRBV11-2 and TRBJ1-2; no firm D call. Germline CDR1 reads SGHAT; CDR2 reads FQNNGV. This CDR3 is 13 amino acids long. Trimming removed 5 bases at V and 8 bases at J, with 15 bases between. CDR3 region: CASSPSGGRGYTF. The CDR3 DNA sequence: TGTGCCAGCAGCCCGTCGGGTGGCCGGGGCTACACCTTC. The complete variable domain, with remaining parts taken from reference TRBV11-2 and TRBJ1-2, reads EAGVAQSPRYKIIEKRQSVAFWCNPISGHATLYWYQQILGQGPKLLIQFQNNGVVDDSQLPKDRFSAERLKGVDSTLKIQPAKLEDSAVYLCASSPSGGRGYTFGSGTRLTVV.

A remark on this clone: Other DNA sequences of this sample code for an identical CDR3. The rearrangement joins TRBV28 to TRBJ2-1; the D gene is possibly TRBD1 (6 bases). The CDR3 is made up of 15 amino acids. CDR1 is MDHEN and CDR2 is SYDVKM in the germline V gene. The V end was cut by 5 bases, the J end by 1 base, with 12 bases between. CDR3 DNA: TGTGCCAGCAGTCCCCAGGACAGTTCCTACAATGAGCAGTTCTTC. Its protein is CASSPQDSSYNEQFF.

There are a few counts of this clone. The genes are TRBV6-5 and TRBJ2-5; D gene ambiguous. The germline V gene has CDR1 MNHEY and CDR2 SVGAGI. Trimming removed 7 bases at V and 2 bases at J, with 17 bases between. The CDR3 is made up of 15 amino acids. The CDR3 nucleotides read TGTGCCAGCAACTCCTTAGTGCTGAAACAAGAGACCCAGTACTTC. Translating gives CASNSLVLKQETQYF.

The rearrangement uses TRBV2 and TRBJ2-1, with D maybe TRBD2 (5 bases). V was cut by 7 bases and J by 8 bases, with 12 bases left in between. The CDR3 covers 12 residues. Germline lookup yields CDR1 SNHLY and CDR2 FYNNEI. The CDR3 protein is CASKRWGDEQFF. CDR3 coding DNA: TGTGCCAGCAAGAGGTGGGGAGATGAGCAGTTCTTC.

The rearrangement joins TRBV18 to TRBJ1-2; D gene uncertain. V lost 6 bases, J lost 2 bases, and 19 bases lay in between. This CDR3 contains 16 residues. CDR1 is KGHSH and CDR2 is LQKENI in the germline V gene. CDR3 DNA: TGTGCCAGCTCCCAATCTAGGGAACGGATAAACTATGGCTACACCTTC. Translated, it gives CASSQSRERINYGYTF. Filled out from reference TRBV18 and TRBJ1-2, the complete variable domain reads NAGVMQNPRHLVRRRGQEARLRCSPMKGHSHVYWYRQLPEEGLKFMVYLQKENIIDESGMPKERFSAEFPKEGPSILRIQQVVRGDSAAYFCASSQSRERINYGYTFGSGTRLTVV.

This sequence joins TRBV11-3 and TRBJ2-1, with TRBD2 matching over 8 bases. Trimming took 1 base from V and 2 from J; bases not matched to a gene: 7. This CDR3 contains 17 residues. Germline CDR1 is SGHNT and CDR2 is YENEEA. The CDR3 loop is CASSLGSGSITYNEQFF. Here the CDR3 DNA reads TGTGCCAGCAGCTTAGGGAGCGGGAGTATAACCTACAATGAGCAGTTCTTC.

This clone was picked up a small number of times. The CDR3 sequence is CATANRGGDYEQYF. CDR3 coding DNA: TGTGCCACCGCAAACCGGGGGGGCGACTACGAGCAGTACTTC. The chain uses TRBV15 and TRBJ2-7; 8 bases fit TRBD2. Germline CDR1 is LNHNV and CDR2 is YYDKDF (reference sequence). V was pared by 8 bases and J by 3 bases, with 9 bases of the junction left unmatched. The CDR3 spans 14 residues.

The rearrangement joins TRBV15 to TRBJ2-7; perhaps TRBD2 as D (5 bases). Trimming took off 0 bases at V and 9 bases at J, with 12 bases between the two ends. There are 13 residues in the CDR3. CDR1 LNHNV and CDR2 YYDKDF come from the germline V gene (reference sequence). The CDR3 DNA is TGTGCCACCAGCAGAGATGAAACAAGCGGGCAGTACTTC. Amino acids: CATSRDETSGQYF.

The rearrangement links TRBV6-1 to TRBJ2-7; D possibly corresponds to TRBD1 (5 bases). The CDR3 extends over 14 amino acids. CDR1 is MNHNS and CDR2 is SASEGT in the germline V gene. The V gene lost 4 bases and the J gene lost 3 bases, with 13 bases spanning the gap. This CDR3 reads CASSGGDRLYEQYF. For the CDR3, the DNA is TGTGCCAGCAGTGGCGGAGACAGACTCTACGAGCAGTACTTC.

The table lists this clone with a few counts. This chain joins TRBV7-2 and TRBJ1-2; D unclear. The germline CDR1 and CDR2 sequences are SGHTA and FQGNSA. V dropped 4 bases and J dropped 3 bases, with 6 bases sitting between them. The length of the CDR3 is 12 residues. In nucleotides, the CDR3 is TGTGCCAGCAGCTATTCGGACTATGGCTACACCTTC. This gives the protein CASSYSDYGYTF.

This clone came up once. The chain uses TRBV28 and TRBJ1-2; D not resolved. In germline, CDR1 is MDHEN, CDR2 SYDVKM. With 2 bases removed from V and 2 bases from J, the gap between germline ends came to 6 bases. The CDR3 consists of 13 residues. CDR3 in amino acids: CASSLDKNYGYTF. For the CDR3, the DNA is TGTGCCAGCAGTTTAGACAAGAACTATGGCTACACCTTC.

The chain is built from TRBV5-4 and TRBJ2-7; D not resolved. Deletions cut 0 bases from V and 3 bases from J, with 10 bases between. Per germline, CDR1 SGHNT and CDR2 YYREEE (reference sequence). CDR3 length: 14 amino acids. As DNA, the CDR3 is TGTGCCAGCAGCTTGGACCACAGAAACTACGAGCAGTACTTC. Protein sequence: CASSLDHRNYEQYF.

The J gene is TRBJ1-2, the V gene TRBV19, with 9 bases fitting TRBD1. From germline, CDR1 is LNHDA and CDR2 SQIVND (reference sequence). CDR3 size: 14 residues. With V trimmed by 3 bases and J by 10 bases, 9 bases remained unmatched. For the CDR3, the DNA is TGTGCCAGTAGTATTCCGGGACAGGGTATGTTCTACACCTTC. Protein sequence: CASSIPGQGMFYTF.

The chain employs TRBV2 and TRBJ2-5; D may be TRBD2 (6 bases). Germline-derived CDR1 and CDR2 are SNHLY and FYNNEI. V shed 3 bases and J shed 5 bases, with 13 bases lying between them. This CDR3 is 14 amino acids long. The DNA of the CDR3 is TGTGCCAGCAGTGATATAGGGGCGGGGGAGACCCAGTACTTC. Translation: CASSDIGAGETQYF.

This clone turned up a few times. The CDR3 sequence is CATSRDTDSSKSPLHF. The CDR3, as DNA: TGTGCCACCAGCAGAGATACCGACAGTAGCAAATCACCCCTCCACTTT. The V gene is TRBV15, the J gene TRBJ1-6, with D tentatively TRBD1 (5 bases). This CDR3 has 16 amino acids. V gave up 0 bases and J gave up 10 bases, with 16 bases separating them. Per the germline V gene, CDR1 is LNHNV and CDR2 is YYDKDF (reference sequence).

This rearrangement joins TRBV19 to TRBJ1-1; 7 bases fit TRBD1. The CDR3 has 14 amino acids. The germline CDR1 and CDR2 sequences are LNHDA and SQIVND (reference sequence). J gave up 8 bases and V 3 bases, and 9 bases lay outside the gene matches. The CDR3: CASSIAQGTFEAFF. DNA of the CDR3: TGTGCCAGTAGTATCGCACAGGGGACCTTCGAAGCTTTCTTT.

The chain couples TRBV6-1 to TRBJ2-7; weak D call: TRBD1 (6 bases). V was trimmed by 5 bases and J by 13 bases, leaving 21 bases between them. Germline V CDR1 and CDR2: MNHNS, SASEGT. The CDR3 length is 13 residues. The CDR3 sequence: CASSRDLQGGKYF. Written as DNA, the CDR3 is TGTGCCAGCAGTAGAGACCTACAGGGTGGAAAATACTTC.

The DNA of the CDR3 is TGTGCCAGCAGGCCCACTGGCCGTTACAATGAGCAGTTCTTC. Protein: CASRPTGRYNEQFF. This chain connects TRBV6-1 to TRBJ2-1; no reliable D call. The CDR3 has 14 residues. CDR1 MNHNS and CDR2 SASEGT come from the germline V gene. V lost 6 bases to trimming and J lost 4 bases, with 13 bases between them.

CDR3 nucleotide sequence: TGCGCCAGCAGCTTTTTAGCGGGGAACACCGGGGAGCTGTTTTTT. This sequence encodes CASSFLAGNTGELFF. V gene TRBV5-1 combines with J gene TRBJ2-2; 7 nucleotides match TRBD2. Germline CDR1 reads SGHRS; CDR2 reads YFSETQ. The junction had 2 bases not matched to a gene; V was cut back by 2 bases and J by 1 base. This CDR3 has 15 amino acids.

Details on this clone: This likely comes from a read error, as the CDR3 has no conserved phenylalanine or tryptophan at its end. The limits of the CDR3 on the DNA are not certain, so only TCRdb's listed CDR3 is given. The chain has TRBV5-8 and TRBJ1-2. 11 amino acids form the CDR3, both terminal residues included. Germline V gene data show CDR1 as SGHTS and CDR2 as YDEGEE. The CDR3 loop is CASSLGQWNSL.

This clone has just a few counts. The chain links TRBV11-3 to TRBJ2-5; TRBD1 agrees at 8 bases. The trim removed 3 bases at V and 1 base at J, leaving 4 bases unmatched. The CDR3 is 15 amino acids. Germline CDR1 and CDR2: SGHNT and YENEEA. Here the CDR3 reads CASSFRGQVQETQYF. The CDR3 DNA sequence: TGTGCCAGCAGCTTTAGGGGACAGGTCCAAGAGACCCAGTACTTC.

This clone was seen a single time. This rearrangement joins TRBV28 to TRBJ1-1; TRBD1 might be the D (5 bases). V lost 2 bases to trimming and J lost 0 bases, with 7 bases between them. The CDR3 is made up of 14 amino acids. Germline V gene data show CDR1 as MDHEN and CDR2 as SYDVKM. DNA for the CDR3: TGTGCCAGCAGTTTAGACAGCCTGAACACTGAAGCTTTCTTT. Translating gives CASSLDSLNTEAFF.